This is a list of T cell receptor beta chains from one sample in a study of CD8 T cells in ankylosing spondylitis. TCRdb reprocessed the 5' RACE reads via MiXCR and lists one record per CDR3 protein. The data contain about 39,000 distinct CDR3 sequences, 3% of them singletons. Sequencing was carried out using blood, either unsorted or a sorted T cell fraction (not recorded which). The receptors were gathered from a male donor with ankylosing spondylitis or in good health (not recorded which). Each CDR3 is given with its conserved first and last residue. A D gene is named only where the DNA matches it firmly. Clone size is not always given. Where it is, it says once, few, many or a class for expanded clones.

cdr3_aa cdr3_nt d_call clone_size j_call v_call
CASSANPGLTDTQYF TGTGCCAGCAGCGCCAATCCGGGCCTCACAGATACGCAGTATTTT NA many TRBJ2-3 TRBV9
CASSGRGGTAAFF TGTGCCAGCAGCGGTCGAGGGGGGACAGCAGCTTTCTTT TRBD1 many TRBJ1-1 TRBV9
CASSGPSGSTDTQYF TGTGCCAGCAGCGGGCCTAGCGGGAGCACAGATACGCAGTATTTT TRBD2 many TRBJ2-3 TRBV9
CASSVSLRNTQYF TGTGCCAGCAGCGTTTCTCTGCGGAATACGCAGTATTTT NA many TRBJ2-3 TRBV9
CASSATGTGVQPQHF TGTGCCAGCAGCGCAACCGGGACAGGGGTTCAGCCCCAGCATTTT TRBD1 NA TRBJ1-5 TRBV9
CASSGLVNTGELFF TGTGCCAGCAGCGGGCTGGTTAACACCGGGGAGCTGTTTTTT NA many TRBJ2-2 TRBV9
CASSVATGQGEGYTF TGTGCCAGCAGCGTAGCTACTGGGCAGGGGGAAGGCTACACCTTC TRBD1 many TRBJ1-2 TRBV9
CASSGSRSSYNEQFF TGTGCCAGCAGCGGAAGCAGGAGCTCCTACAATGAGCAGTTCTTC NA many TRBJ2-1 TRBV9
CASSVTGEDGYTF TGTGCCAGCAGCGTAACAGGGGAGGACGGCTACACCTTC TRBD1 many TRBJ1-2 TRBV9
CASSVGLAGAYTGELFF TGTGCCAGCAGCGTAGGTCTAGCGGGGGCCTACACCGGGGAGCTGTTTTTT TRBD2 many TRBJ2-2 TRBV9
CASSLGTPPGTQYF TGTGCCAGCAGCTTAGGGACTCCTCCGGGGACCCAGTACTTC NA many TRBJ2-5 TRBV7-3
CASSGGLHQSYNEQFF TGTGCCAGCAGCGGGGGACTTCATCAGTCCTACAATGAGCAGTTCTTC NA many TRBJ2-1 TRBV9
CASSVGNTYNNEQFF TGTGCCAGCAGCGTAGGTAACACCTACAACAATGAGCAGTTCTTC NA many TRBJ2-1 TRBV9
CASSPGNTIYF TGTGCCAGCAGCCCGGGAAACACCATATATTTT NA many TRBJ1-3 TRBV9
CASSDGLLGRETQYF TGTGCCAGCAGCGACGGCCTCCTAGGGAGGGAGACCCAGTACTTC NA many TRBJ2-5 TRBV9
CASSIGTSGRLNEQFF TGTGCCAGCAGCATTGGGACTAGCGGGAGACTGAATGAGCAGTTCTTC TRBD2 many TRBJ2-1 TRBV9
CASSGSGLATETQYF TGTGCCAGCAGCGGGAGCGGACTAGCGACGGAGACCCAGTACTTC TRBD2 many TRBJ2-5 TRBV9
CASSEGGGGETQYF TGTGCCAGCTCAGAAGGGGGGGGTGGAGAGACCCAGTACTTC NA many TRBJ2-5 TRBV9
CASSVGQGVTGELFF TGTGCCAGCAGCGTAGGCCAGGGGGTCACCGGGGAGCTGTTTTTT TRBD1 many TRBJ2-2 TRBV9
CASSVDAGGELFF TGTGCCAGCAGCGTAGACGCTGGCGGGGAGCTGTTTTTT NA many TRBJ2-2 TRBV9
CASSGTGTSGTDTQYF TGTGCCAGCAGCGGTACCGGGACTAGCGGAACAGATACGCAGTATTTT TRBD2 many TRBJ2-3 TRBV9
CASSVAPLGKGANEQFF TGTGCCAGCAGCGTAGCCCCACTAGGCAAGGGCGCCAATGAGCAGTTCTTC NA many TRBJ2-1 TRBV9
CASSVAAPTDTQYF TGTGCCAGCAGCGTAGCGGCCCCCACAGATACGCAGTATTTT NA many TRBJ2-3 TRBV9
CASSVGLAGVVSYNEQFF TGTGCCAGCAGCGTCGGCCTAGCGGGAGTGGTGTCCTACAATGAGCAGTTCTTC TRBD2 many TRBJ2-1 TRBV9
CASSQGPNPAEKLFF TGTGCCAGCAGCCAAGGACCGAACCCCGCAGAAAAACTGTTTTTT NA many TRBJ1-4 TRBV9
CASRLAGGTGELFF TGTGCCAGCAGACTAGCGGGGGGCACCGGGGAGCTGTTTTTT TRBD2 many TRBJ2-2 TRBV9
CASSETDGNYNEQFF TGTGCCAGCAGCGAAACGGACGGAAACTACAATGAGCAGTTCTTC NA many TRBJ2-1 TRBV9
CASSPWSEETQYF TGTGCCAGCAGCCCCTGGTCGGAGGAGACCCAGTACTTC NA many TRBJ2-5 TRBV9
CASSVARGLTESEAFF TGTGCCAGCAGCGTAGCTCGAGGGCTGACAGAGTCGGAAGCTTTCTTT NA many TRBJ1-1 TRBV9
CASSVSGGWLAENTDTQYF TGTGCCAGCAGCGTATCCGGAGGATGGCTAGCGGAGAACACAGATACGCAGTATTTT TRBD2 many TRBJ2-3 TRBV9
CASSGFPSYGYTF TGTGCCAGCAGCGGGTTTCCCAGCTATGGCTACACCTTC NA many TRBJ1-2 TRBV9
CASGTSGEQFF TGTGCCAGCGGGACTAGCGGCGAGCAGTTCTTC TRBD2 many TRBJ2-1 TRBV9
CASSVGDGGELFF TGTGCCAGCAGCGTAGGGGACGGCGGGGAGCTGTTTTTT NA many TRBJ2-2 TRBV9
CASSVAQAENSYNEQFF TGTGCCAGCAGCGTAGCCCAGGCGGAAAACTCCTACAATGAGCAGTTCTTC NA many TRBJ2-1 TRBV9
CASSVGGPGGTDTQYF TGTGCCAGCAGCGTAGGGGGGCCAGGAGGCACAGATACGCAGTATTTT NA many TRBJ2-3 TRBV9
CASSAGLVRTDTQYF TGTGCCAGCAGCGCGGGACTAGTTCGCACAGATACGCAGTATTTT TRBD2 many TRBJ2-3 TRBV9
CASSVGLSGREGSYNEQFF TGTGCCAGCAGCGTAGGTCTTAGCGGGAGGGAAGGGTCCTACAATGAGCAGTTCTTC TRBD2 many TRBJ2-1 TRBV9
CASSVGVEATGELFF TGTGCCAGCAGCGTAGGTGTGGAGGCCACCGGGGAGCTGTTTTTT NA many TRBJ2-2 TRBV9